The T cell receptor (beta chain) under discussion was sequenced for a study of patients and donors after allogeneic stem cell transplantation. TCRdb reprocessed the RT-PCR reads via MiXCR and lists one record per CDR3 protein. In the table there are under 170,000 distinct CDR3 sequences, roughly 35% of which are singletons. CDR1 and CDR2 from the germline V gene are MNHEY and SVGAGI. The CDR3 contains 17 residues. The V end lost 0 bases, the J end lost 5 bases, and 19 bases lay between the germline ends. Specimen: blood, either unsorted or a sorted T cell fraction (not recorded which). V and J are TRBV6-5 and TRBJ2-5; no clear D gene. The clonotype was recovered from a human donor who was either an allogeneic HSCT recipient or a stem cell or donor lymphocyte infusion donor (not recorded which). It is not recorded whose cells these are; they may come from a transplant donor. The CDR3 DNA sequence: TGTGCCAGCAGTTACTCCCCGGACGCTCGAACGGTGGAGACCCAGTACTTC. Protein product: CASSYSPDARTVETQYF.